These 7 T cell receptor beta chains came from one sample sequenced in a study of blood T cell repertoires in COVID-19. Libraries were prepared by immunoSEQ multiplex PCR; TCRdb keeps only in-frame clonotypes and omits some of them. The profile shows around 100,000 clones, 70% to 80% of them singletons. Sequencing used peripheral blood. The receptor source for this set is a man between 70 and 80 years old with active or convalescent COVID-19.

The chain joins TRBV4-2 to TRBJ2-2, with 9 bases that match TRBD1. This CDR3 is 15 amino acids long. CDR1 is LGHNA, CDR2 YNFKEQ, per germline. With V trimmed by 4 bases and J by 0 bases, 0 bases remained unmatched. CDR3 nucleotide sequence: TGTGCCAGCAGCCGGGACAGGGCGAACACCGGGGAGCTGTTTTTT. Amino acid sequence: CASSRDRANTGELFF.

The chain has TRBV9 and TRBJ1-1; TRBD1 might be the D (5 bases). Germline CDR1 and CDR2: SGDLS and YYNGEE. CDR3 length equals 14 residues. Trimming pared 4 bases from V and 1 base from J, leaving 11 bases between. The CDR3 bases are TGTGCCAGCAGCCCCCGAACAGGGAACACTGAAGCTTTCTTT. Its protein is CASSPRTGNTEAFF.

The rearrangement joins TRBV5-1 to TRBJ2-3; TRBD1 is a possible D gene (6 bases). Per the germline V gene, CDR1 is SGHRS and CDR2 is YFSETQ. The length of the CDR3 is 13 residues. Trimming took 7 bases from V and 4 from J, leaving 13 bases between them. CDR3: CASGGRGPDTQYF. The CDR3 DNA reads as TGCGCCAGCGGAGGCAGGGGCCCAGATACGCAGTATTTT. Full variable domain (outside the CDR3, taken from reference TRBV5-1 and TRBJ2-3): KAGVTQTPRYLIKTRGQQVTLSCSPISGHRSVSWYQQTPGQGLQFLFEYFSETQRNKGNFPGRFSGRQFSNSRSEMNVSTLELGDSALYLCASGGRGPDTQYFGPGTRLTVL.

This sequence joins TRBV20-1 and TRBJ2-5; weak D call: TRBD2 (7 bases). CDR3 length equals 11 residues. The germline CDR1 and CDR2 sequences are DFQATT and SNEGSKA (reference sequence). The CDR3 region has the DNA TGCAGCGCGGGGGCCGGGGAGACCCAGTACTTC. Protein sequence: CSAGAGETQYF.

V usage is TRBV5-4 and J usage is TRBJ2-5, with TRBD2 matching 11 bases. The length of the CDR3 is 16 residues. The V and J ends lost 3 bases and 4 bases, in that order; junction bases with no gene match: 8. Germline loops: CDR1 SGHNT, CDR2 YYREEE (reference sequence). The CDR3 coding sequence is TGTGCCAGCAGCTCTCTAGCGGGGGGATGGAGAGAGACCCAGTACTTC. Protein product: CASSSLAGGWRETQYF.

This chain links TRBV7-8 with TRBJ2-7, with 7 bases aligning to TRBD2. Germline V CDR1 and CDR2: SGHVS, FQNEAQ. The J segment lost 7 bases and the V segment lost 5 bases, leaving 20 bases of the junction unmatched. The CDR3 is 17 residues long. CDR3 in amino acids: CASSPVAVGGRAGEQYF. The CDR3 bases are TGTGCCAGCAGCCCTGTAGCGGTTGGCGGGAGAGCGGGAGAGCAGTACTTC.

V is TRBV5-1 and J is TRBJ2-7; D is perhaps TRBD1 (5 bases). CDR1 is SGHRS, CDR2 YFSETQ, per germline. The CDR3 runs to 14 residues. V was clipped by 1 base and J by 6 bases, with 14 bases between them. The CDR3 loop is CASSLIGVLGEQYF. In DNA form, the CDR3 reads TGCGCCAGCAGCTTGATAGGGGTTCTTGGCGAGCAGTACTTC.